The 16 T cell receptor beta chains in this list originate from one sample, sequenced in a study of human T cells and chemical hapten exposure listed by TCRdb under 2021. The library was generated by RACE. Sequencer: NextSeq 500. TCRdb reprocessing: public reads trimmed at Q25 with fastp, clones called with MiXCR, in-frame beta chains kept. Each CDR3 protein gets just one entry, which takes the most common genes and DNA from the rows behind it. Across this sample there are 30,000 to 40,000 distinct CDR3 sequences, with roughly 6.4% seen only once. About 10% of the sample is in the top ten clones. Interpreted using the paper, the time point label stands for: patch test 1, 2 weeks after DPC sensitization. The label giving this sample's treatment or condition can be read as: therapeutic diphenylcyclopropenone sensitization with weekly scalp DPC. Total RNA was extracted from unfractionated whole blood collected in Tempus Blood RNA tubes.

The sample here was whole blood, taken in connection with sensitization to the hapten diphenylcyclopropenone (DPC). The receptor set was obtained from a woman aged 30 to 39 with alopecia areata. Some clones in this sample may be carry-over from other donors' samples.

This clonotype was found many times. The chain carries TRBV6-2 or TRBV6-3 and TRBJ2-7; the D is unclear. This CDR3 has 16 residues. V was trimmed by 0 bases and J by 1 base, leaving 13 bases between them. Germline CDR1 MNHEY, CDR2 SVGEGT. The CDR3 here is CASSYSSDLGSYEQYF. CDR3 coding DNA: TGTGCCAGCAGTTACTCCTCTGACCTTGGGTCCTACGAGCAGTACTTC.

CDR3 in DNA: TGTGCCAGCAGCTGGGGGACTCTTTACAATGAGCAGTTCTTC. It codes for CASSWGTLYNEQFF. The J gene is TRBJ2-1, the V gene TRBV27, with D perhaps matching TRBD2 (6 bases). This CDR3 is 14 amino acids long. Between the trimmed V and J ends, which lost 6 bases and 4 bases, there was a span of 13 bases. The germline V gene has CDR1 MNHEY and CDR2 SMNVEV (reference sequence).

This clonotype came up many times. The CDR3, as DNA: TGTGCCAGCAGTTCCCCACGGACAGGGAAGAACACTGAAGCTTTCTTT. Protein sequence: CASSSPRTGKNTEAFF. This chain links TRBV12-3 or TRBV12-4 with TRBJ1-1; 8 bases match TRBD1. J gave up 1 base and V 4 bases, and 8 bases lay outside the gene matches. The CDR3 spans 16 residues.

This clonotype was recorded many times. CDR3 sequence: CASSSGVSSITQYF. The CDR3 DNA reads TGTGCCAGCAGTTCCGGGGTTTCTAGCATTACGCAGTATTTT. The chain uses TRBV6-5 and TRBJ2-3; D is perhaps TRBD2 (5 bases). The germline CDR1 and CDR2 sequences are MNHEY and SVGAGI. This CDR3 is 14 amino acids long. With 4 bases removed from V and 8 bases from J, the gap between germline ends came to 16 bases.

In this sample, this clonotype turned up a few times. This rearrangement joins TRBV29-1 to TRBJ2-1; no clear D gene. CDR1 is SQVTM, CDR2 ANQGSEA, per germline. The CDR3 length is 8 residues. Trimming cost V 6 bases and J 6 bases, with 0 bases left between them. The chain's CDR3 is CSVNEQFF. Written as DNA, the CDR3 is TGCAGCGTCAATGAGCAGTTCTTC.

The chain joins TRBV6-6 to TRBJ1-1; possible D gene TRBD1, 5 bases. CDR1 MNHNY and CDR2 SVGAGI come from the germline V gene (reference sequence). V shed 6 bases and J shed 0 bases, with 14 bases lying between them. This CDR3 is 15 amino acids long. DNA of the CDR3: TGTGCCAGCAGATGGGATCAAGGGGTGAACACTGAAGCTTTCTTT. It specifies CASRWDQGVNTEAFF.

This clonotype was counted at least ten times. The V call is TRBV6-2 or TRBV6-3, the J call TRBJ1-1, with 7 bases matching TRBD1. The trim removed 8 bases at V and 0 bases at J, leaving 12 bases unmatched. Germline assignment: CDR1 MNHEY and CDR2 SVGEGT. The CDR3 totals 16 residues. Written as DNA, the CDR3 is TGTGCCAGCCAACCCGGGACAGAAATTTTGAACACTGAAGCTTTCTTT. Translation gives CASQPGTEILNTEAFF.

In this sample, this clonotype turned up many times. The rearrangement links TRBV6-1 to TRBJ2-2, with D perhaps matching TRBD1 (6 bases). Germline CDR1 reads MNHNS; CDR2 reads SASEGT. CDR3 length: 15 residues. V was shortened by 3 bases and J by 5 bases, with 13 bases between the two germline ends. The DNA for the CDR3 is TGTGCCAGCAGTGATTTGCAGGGGTGGACCGGGGAGCTGTTTTTT. Encoded protein: CASSDLQGWTGELFF.

In this sample, this clonotype turned up many times. The chain has TRBV27 and TRBJ2-7, with D hard to call. CDR1 and CDR2 from the germline V gene are MNHEY and SMNVEV (reference sequence). The length of the CDR3 is 13 residues. V shed 6 bases and J shed 0 bases, with 9 bases lying between them. CDR3 region: CASSPEFSYEQYF. The CDR3 DNA reads as TGTGCCAGCAGCCCGGAATTCTCCTACGAGCAGTACTTC.

This clonotype was recorded at least ten times. The chain uses TRBV28 and TRBJ2-1; TRBD1 matches at 10 bases. V shed 4 bases, J shed 9 bases, and the junction held 15 bases outside the gene matches. CDR1 is MDHEN and CDR2 is SYDVKM in the germline V gene. The length of the CDR3 is 17 residues. The CDR3 nucleotides are TGTGCCAGCAGTTCGTTTTTTATTCTCGGGACAGGGGTTGAGCAGTTCTTC. This gives the protein CASSSFFILGTGVEQFF.

This clonotype was found many times. DNA of the CDR3: TGCAGCGTCAAGACAGGGAACACTGAAGCTTTCTTT. This sequence encodes CSVKTGNTEAFF. The rearrangement links TRBV29-1 to TRBJ1-1; D is perhaps TRBD1 (6 bases). Trimming pared 6 bases from V and 1 base from J, leaving 9 bases between. The CDR3 is 12 amino acids. The germline CDR1 and CDR2 sequences are SQVTM and ANQGSEA.

This clonotype was counted many times. V gene TRBV7-2 combines with J gene TRBJ2-3; weak D call: TRBD2 (5 bases). This CDR3 has 14 amino acids. In germline, CDR1 is SGHTA, CDR2 FQGNSA. V was shortened by 5 bases and J by 2 bases, with 11 bases between the two germline ends. The CDR3 sequence: CASSHGVSTDTQYF. CDR3 coding DNA: TGTGCCAGCAGCCACGGGGTTTCCACAGATACGCAGTATTTT.

Ten or more counts support this clonotype. The chain employs TRBV4-1 and TRBJ1-5; tentatively, D is TRBD1 (5 bases). The CDR3 totals 15 residues. Trimming removed 3 bases at V and 6 bases at J, with 15 bases between. The germline V gene encodes CDR1 MGHRA and CDR2 YSYEKL. CDR3 in amino acids: CASSQLGVRPQPQHF. The DNA for the CDR3 is TGCGCCAGCAGCCAGCTAGGGGTCCGACCTCAGCCCCAGCATTTT.

V gene TRBV14 combines with J gene TRBJ2-7; D assignment may be TRBD1 or TRBD2 (5 bases each). This CDR3 contains 13 residues. Germline V lookup: CDR1 SGHDN, CDR2 FVKESK. Trimming pared 6 bases from V and 4 bases from J, leaving 13 bases between. The CDR3 here is CASSPGTTYEQYF. The CDR3 DNA follows: TGTGCCAGCAGTCCCGGGACGACTTACGAGCAGTACTTC.

Many counts were recorded for this clonotype. This chain links TRBV6-5 with TRBJ2-3; a weak D match, TRBD1 (5 bases). This CDR3 comprises 12 residues. The V end lost 8 bases, the J end lost 1 base, and 7 bases lay between the germline ends. In germline, CDR1 is MNHEY, CDR2 SVGAGI. This CDR3 reads CASGARTDTQYF. CDR3 in DNA: TGTGCCAGCGGGGCTCGCACAGATACGCAGTATTTT.

The J gene is TRBJ1-5, the V gene TRBV7-9; no clear D. Germline loops: CDR1 SEHNR, CDR2 FQNEAQ (reference sequence). This CDR3 has 12 amino acids. V lost 4 bases and J lost 7, with 8 bases in between. In DNA form, the CDR3 reads TGTGCCAGCAGCTGGTTGGAGCAGCCCCAGCATTTT. Protein product: CASSWLEQPQHF. The complete variable domain, with remaining parts taken from reference TRBV7-9 and TRBJ1-5, reads DTGVSQNPRHKITKRGQNVTFRCDPISEHNRLYWYRQTLGQGPEFLTYFQNEAQLEKSRLLSDRFSAERPKGSFSTLEIQRTEQGDSAMYLCASSWLEQPQHFGDGTRLSIL.